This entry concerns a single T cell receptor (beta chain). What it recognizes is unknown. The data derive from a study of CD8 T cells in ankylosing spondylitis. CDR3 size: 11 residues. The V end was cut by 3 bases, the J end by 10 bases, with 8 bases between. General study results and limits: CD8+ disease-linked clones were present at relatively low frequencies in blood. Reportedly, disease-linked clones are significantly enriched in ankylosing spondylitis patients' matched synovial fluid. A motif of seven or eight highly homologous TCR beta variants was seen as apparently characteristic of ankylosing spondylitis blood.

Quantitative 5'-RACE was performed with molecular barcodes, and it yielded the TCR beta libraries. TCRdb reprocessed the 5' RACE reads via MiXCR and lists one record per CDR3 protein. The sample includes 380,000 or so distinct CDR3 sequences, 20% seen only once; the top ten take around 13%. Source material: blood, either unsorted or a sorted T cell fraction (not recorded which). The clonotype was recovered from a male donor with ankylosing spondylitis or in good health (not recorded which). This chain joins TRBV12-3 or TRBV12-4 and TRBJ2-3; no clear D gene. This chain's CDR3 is CASSFLAAQYF. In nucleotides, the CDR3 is TGTGCCAGCAGTTTCCTGGCTGCGCAGTATTTT.